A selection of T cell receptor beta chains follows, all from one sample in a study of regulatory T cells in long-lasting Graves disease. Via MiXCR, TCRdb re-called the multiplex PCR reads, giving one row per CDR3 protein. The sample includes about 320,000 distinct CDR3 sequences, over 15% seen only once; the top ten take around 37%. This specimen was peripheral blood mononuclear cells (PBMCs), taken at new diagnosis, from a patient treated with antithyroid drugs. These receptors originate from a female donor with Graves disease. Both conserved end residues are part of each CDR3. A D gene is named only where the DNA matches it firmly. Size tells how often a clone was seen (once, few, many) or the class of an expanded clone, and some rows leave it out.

CDR3 protein: CASSYHWGNEQYF; CDR3 DNA: TGTGCCAGCAGTTACCACTGGGGAAACGAGCAGTACTTC; V gene: TRBV6-2/TRBV6-3; J gene: TRBJ2-7; CDR3 length: 13; clone size: few; D gene: -
CDR3 protein: CSVEDYGQGGTGELFF; CDR3 DNA: TGCAGCGTTGAAGATTACGGGCAGGGAGGGACCGGGGAGCTGTTTTTT; V gene: TRBV29-1; J gene: TRBJ2-2; CDR3 length: 16; clone size: many; D gene: TRBD2
CDR3 protein: CASSEGQAGEVYNEQFF; CDR3 DNA: TGTGCCAGCAGTGAAGGGCAAGCCGGAGAGGTCTACAATGAGCAGTTCTTC; V gene: TRBV6-1; J gene: TRBJ2-1; CDR3 length: 17; clone size: few; D gene: -
CDR3 protein: CASSPSPMLNYGYTF; CDR3 DNA: TGTGCCAGCAGTCCATCCCCGATGCTTAACTATGGCTACACCTTC; V gene: TRBV6-2/TRBV6-3; J gene: TRBJ1-2; CDR3 length: 15; clone size: few; D gene: -
CDR3 protein: CASSMGQGQETQYF; CDR3 DNA: TGTGCCAGCTCCATGGGACAGGGGCAAGAGACCCAGTACTTC; V gene: TRBV18; J gene: TRBJ2-5; CDR3 length: 14; clone size: many; D gene: TRBD1
CDR3 protein: CATREWDNQPQHF; CDR3 DNA: TGTGCCACCAGAGAATGGGACAATCAGCCCCAGCATTTT; V gene: TRBV24-1; J gene: TRBJ1-5; CDR3 length: 13; clone size: few; D gene: -
CDR3 protein: CASSPTELNQPQHF; CDR3 DNA: TGTGCCAGCAGCCCGACAGAACTGAATCAGCCCCAGCATTTT; V gene: TRBV3-1; J gene: TRBJ1-5; CDR3 length: 14; clone size: -; D gene: -
CDR3 protein: CSARLRNEQFF; CDR3 DNA: TGCAGTGCTAGATTACGCAATGAGCAGTTCTTC; V gene: TRBV20-1; J gene: TRBJ2-1; CDR3 length: 11; clone size: -; D gene: -
CDR3 protein: CASSHPGLTYEQYF; CDR3 DNA: TGTGCCAGCAGCCATCCGGGCCTTACCTACGAGCAGTACTTC; V gene: TRBV7-8; J gene: TRBJ2-7; CDR3 length: 14; clone size: -; D gene: -
CDR3 protein: CASRTSGAYNEQFF; CDR3 DNA: TGTGCCAGCCGGACTAGCGGCGCCTACAATGAGCAGTTCTTC; V gene: TRBV6-1; J gene: TRBJ2-1; CDR3 length: 14; clone size: many; D gene: TRBD2
CDR3 protein: CASSVEWSNTGELFF; CDR3 DNA: TGTGCCAGCAGCGTAGAATGGTCGAACACCGGGGAGCTGTTTTTT; V gene: TRBV9; J gene: TRBJ2-2; CDR3 length: 15; clone size: many; D gene: -
CDR3 protein: CAWSPDTWNEQFF; CDR3 DNA: TGTGCCTGGAGCCCGGACACGTGGAATGAGCAGTTCTTC; V gene: TRBV30; J gene: TRBJ2-1; CDR3 length: 13; clone size: many; D gene: -
CDR3 protein: CASSRSGASDTQYF; CDR3 DNA: TGTGCCAGCAGTCGTAGCGGGGCCTCAGATACGCAGTATTTT; V gene: TRBV9; J gene: TRBJ2-3; CDR3 length: 14; clone size: -; D gene: TRBD2
CDR3 protein: CSARDHGSSGRLAKNIQYF; CDR3 DNA: TGCAGTGCTAGAGATCATGGGTCTAGCGGGAGGCTAGCCAAAAACATTCAGTACTTC; V gene: TRBV20-1; J gene: TRBJ2-4; CDR3 length: 19; clone size: -; D gene: TRBD2
CDR3 protein: CASPTTSGVGEQYF; CDR3 DNA: TGTGCCAGTCCGACGACTAGCGGGGTGGGCGAGCAGTACTTC; V gene: TRBV3-1; J gene: TRBJ2-7; CDR3 length: 14; clone size: -; D gene: TRBD2
CDR3 protein: CSARVGASNTEAFF; CDR3 DNA: TGCAGTGCTAGAGTGGGGGCCTCGAACACTGAAGCTTTCTTT; V gene: TRBV20-1; J gene: TRBJ1-1; CDR3 length: 14; clone size: -; D gene: -
CDR3 protein: CASSSGVANTGELFF; CDR3 DNA: TGTGCCAGCAGCTCGGGCGTGGCGAACACCGGGGAGCTGTTTTTT; V gene: TRBV12-3/TRBV12-4; J gene: TRBJ2-2; CDR3 length: 15; clone size: many; D gene: -
CDR3 protein: CASIAGTNEKLFF; CDR3 DNA: TGTGCCAGCATCGCAGGGACTAATGAAAAACTGTTTTTT; V gene: TRBV7-9; J gene: TRBJ1-4; CDR3 length: 13; clone size: many; D gene: -
CDR3 protein: CASSQEGTGINQPQHF; CDR3 DNA: TGCGCCAGCAGCCAAGAAGGGACAGGGATCAATCAGCCCCAGCATTTT; V gene: TRBV4-1; J gene: TRBJ1-5; CDR3 length: 16; clone size: many; D gene: TRBD1
CDR3 protein: CSARDNRRSSGGYTF; CDR3 DNA: TGCAGTGCTAGAGATAACAGGAGGTCTTCGGGTGGCTACACCTTC; V gene: TRBV20-1; J gene: TRBJ1-2; CDR3 length: 15; clone size: few; D gene: -
CDR3 protein: CASSLAGRGDNEQFF; CDR3 DNA: TGCGCCAGCAGCTTAGCGGGAAGAGGGGACAATGAGCAGTTCTTC; V gene: TRBV5-1; J gene: TRBJ2-1; CDR3 length: 15; clone size: few; D gene: TRBD2
CDR3 protein: CASSLGLALRDEQFF; CDR3 DNA: TGCGCCAGCAGCTTGGGGCTAGCTCTGAGGGATGAGCAGTTCTTC; V gene: TRBV5-1; J gene: TRBJ2-1; CDR3 length: 15; clone size: many; D gene: -
CDR3 protein: CASSQDPRDRETYEQYF; CDR3 DNA: TGCGCCAGCAGCCAAGATCCCCGGGACAGGGAGACCTACGAGCAGTACTTC; V gene: TRBV4-1; J gene: TRBJ2-7; CDR3 length: 17; clone size: few; D gene: TRBD1
CDR3 protein: CASSRARETQYF; CDR3 DNA: TGTGCCAGCAGCCGGGCTCGAGAGACCCAGTACTTC; V gene: TRBV14; J gene: TRBJ2-5; CDR3 length: 12; clone size: many; D gene: -
CDR3 protein: CASSASGLLKYNEQFF; CDR3 DNA: TGTGCCAGCAGCGCCTCGGGCCTCTTGAAGTATAATGAGCAGTTCTTC; V gene: TRBV7-2; J gene: TRBJ2-1; CDR3 length: 16; clone size: -; D gene: -
CDR3 protein: CASTPRGEQFF; CDR3 DNA: TGTGCCAGCACCCCTCGTGGTGAGCAGTTCTTC; V gene: TRBV27; J gene: TRBJ2-1; CDR3 length: 11; clone size: many; D gene: -